These 22 T cell receptor beta chains were all obtained from the same sample, sequenced in a study of T-cell reconstitution after alpha-beta-depleted transplantation in children. Unique molecular identifiers tagged the TCRbeta library. TCRdb fed the PCR reads into MiXCR, producing one record per CDR3 protein. The data show a few hundred thousand distinct CDR3 sequences, roughly 10% seen once. The material was peripheral blood, obtained 180 days after TCRalphabeta/CD19-depleted stem cell transplant. Source of these receptors: a male patient between 2 and 10 years old who had a stem cell transplant for chronic granulomatous disease, so the T cells may come from the graft donor.

This clonotype was counted at least ten times. The gene calls are TRBV10-3 and TRBJ1-3; the D gene is possibly TRBD1 (5 bases). With 2 bases removed from V and 0 bases from J, the gap between germline ends came to 14 bases. CDR1 ENHRY and CDR2 SYGVKD come from the germline V gene. This CDR3 comprises 17 residues. The CDR3 protein is CAISETGQRGSGNTIYF. The CDR3 DNA reads as TGTGCCATCAGTGAGACCGGACAACGAGGCTCTGGAAACACCATATATTTT.

This chain's CDR3 is CASSLRISNEQFF. Written as DNA, the CDR3 is TGCGCCAGCAGCTTGCGGATTAGCAATGAGCAGTTCTTC. The chain recombines TRBV5-1 with TRBJ2-1; D is unclear. Germline CDR1 is SGHRS and CDR2 is YFSETQ. The length of the CDR3 is 13 residues. V was cut by 1 base and J by 6 bases, with 8 bases left in between.

At least ten counts were recorded for this clonotype. The gene calls are TRBV18 and TRBJ1-1; the match to TRBD1 covers 9 bases. The V gene's germline CDR1 is KGHSH and CDR2 LQKENI. V lost 4 bases to trimming and J lost 1 base; unmatched junction nucleotides: 4. The CDR3 loop spans 15 amino acids. The CDR3 DNA reads as TGTGCCAGCTCACTATTGGGACAGGGGAACACTGAAGCTTTCTTT. It is translated as CASSLLGQGNTEAFF.

Concerning this clonotype: Being one base from a much bigger clone, this may be a read error. The rearrangement links TRBV18 to TRBJ2-1; 8 bases align to TRBD2. CDR3 length: 14 amino acids. Germline V lookup: CDR1 KGHSH, CDR2 LQKENI. The CDR3 DNA reads TGTGCCAGCTCTCCAGCGGGAGTGGTAAATGAGCAGTCCTTC. Protein sequence: CASSPAGVVNEQSF.

In its sample, this clonotype was seen many times. V and J are TRBV5-1 and TRBJ2-3; D call uncertain. The CDR3 sequence is 13 residues long. Trimming cost V 4 bases and J 5 bases, with 11 bases left between them. Germline V gives CDR1 SGHRS, CDR2 YFSETQ. The CDR3 nucleotides are TGCGCCAGCAGCCGAGGACCGTTAGATACGCAGTATTTT. It yields the protein CASSRGPLDTQYF.

Many counts were recorded for this clonotype. The rearrangement links TRBV5-1 to TRBJ2-7, with D perhaps matching TRBD2 (5 bases). The CDR3 has 12 residues. Germline values: CDR1 SGHRS, CDR2 YFSETQ. V was shortened by 4 bases and J by 7 bases, with 12 bases between the two germline ends. CDR3 sequence (DNA): TGCGCCAGCAGCCCGGGGTCTATGGAGCAGTACTTC. Amino acids: CASSPGSMEQYF. Combining the CDR3 with reference TRBV5-1 and TRBJ2-7 gives the whole variable domain KAGVTQTPRYLIKTRGQQVTLSCSPISGHRSVSWYQQTPGQGLQFLFEYFSETQRNKGNFPGRFSGRQFSNSRSEMNVSTLELGDSALYLCASSPGSMEQYFGPGTRLTVT.

This clonotype was recorded many times. V and J are TRBV7-2 and TRBJ2-5, with D possibly being TRBD2 (7 bases). V was shortened by 5 bases and J by 5 bases, with 12 bases between the two germline ends. CDR3 size: 13 residues. In germline, CDR1 is SGHTA, CDR2 FQGNSA. As DNA, the CDR3 is TGTGCCAGCAGCCCGGGGGGCACCGAGACCCAGTACTTC. Amino acid sequence: CASSPGGTETQYF.

Many counts were recorded for this clonotype. The gene calls are TRBV5-4 and TRBJ2-1; D gene ambiguous. Germline V lookup: CDR1 SGHNT, CDR2 YYREEE (reference sequence). This CDR3 has 15 amino acids. Trimming took off 0 bases at V and 2 bases at J, with 9 bases between the two ends. For the CDR3, the DNA is TGTGCCAGCAGCTTGGTAGCCGGACCCTACAATGAGCAGTTCTTC. It is translated as CASSLVAGPYNEQFF.

This clonotype was picked up many times. The chain couples TRBV5-1 to TRBJ1-3; D is unclear. Trimming removed 4 bases at V and 0 bases at J, with 11 bases between. CDR1 is SGHRS, CDR2 YFSETQ, per germline. The CDR3 runs 15 residues. CDR3 coding DNA: TGCGCCAGCAGCCCGGAGAGGATCTCTGGAAACACCATATATTTT. This sequence encodes CASSPERISGNTIYF.

This clonotype was observed many times. J is TRBJ2-3 and V is TRBV12-3 or TRBV12-4, with 8 bases aligning to TRBD1. V was pared by 2 bases and J by 1 base, with 2 bases of the junction left unmatched. CDR3 size: 15 residues. The CDR3: CASSLKTGGTDTQYF. Here the CDR3 DNA reads TGTGCCAGCAGTTTAAAGACAGGGGGCACAGATACGCAGTATTTT.

This clonotype was counted only a few times. The CDR3 here is CASSPLRGEQYF. CDR3 nucleotide sequence: TGTGCCAGCAGCCCCCTGAGAGGCGAGCAGTACTTC. V usage is TRBV7-9 and J usage is TRBJ2-7, with D unresolved. V lost 5 bases and J lost 6, with 11 bases in between. This CDR3 contains 12 residues. CDR1 and CDR2 (germline): SEHNR, FQNEAQ (reference sequence).

There are many counts of this clonotype. The chain has TRBV27 and TRBJ2-1; a possible D gene is TRBD2 (5 bases). Trimming left V 6 bases short and J 7 bases short, with 10 bases between. The CDR3 covers 12 residues. Germline V gene data show CDR1 as MNHEY and CDR2 as SMNVEV (reference sequence). CDR3: CASSPPGNEQFF. CDR3 nucleotides: TGTGCCAGCAGCCCTCCGGGGAATGAGCAGTTCTTC.

In its sample, this clonotype was seen many times. J is TRBJ2-2 and V is TRBV12-3 or TRBV12-4, with TRBD1 identical over 9 bases. Trimming at V came to 4 bases and at J to 5 bases, leaving 5 bases not matched to a gene. This CDR3 has 15 amino acids. The CDR3 spells CASSSQGAVTGELFF. In DNA, the CDR3 is TGTGCCAGCAGTTCACAGGGGGCTGTTACCGGGGAGCTGTTTTTT.

This clonotype appeared many times. CDR3 nucleotides: TGCAGTGCTAAAGGGTCAACAGAGGGCGAGCAGTACTTC. Translating it yields CSAKGSTEGEQYF. The rearrangement uses TRBV20-1 and TRBJ2-7; possible D gene TRBD2, 5 bases. Germline V gene lookup returns CDR1 DFQATT and CDR2 SNEGSKA (reference sequence). This CDR3 contains 13 residues. With 4 bases removed from V and 6 bases from J, the gap between germline ends came to 16 bases.

This clonotype was counted ten times or more. The V and J genes are TRBV9 and TRBJ2-3; D gene unclear. Germline CDR1 is SGDLS and CDR2 is YYNGEE. Trimming left V 0 bases short and J 1 base short, with 3 bases between. The CDR3 is made up of 13 amino acids. CDR3 sequence reads: CASSVEGTDTQYF. As DNA, the CDR3 is TGTGCCAGCAGCGTAGAGGGCACAGATACGCAGTATTTT. Variable domain in full (rest from reference TRBV9 and TRBJ2-3): DSGVTQTPKHLITATGQRVTLRCSPRSGDLSVYWYQQSLDQGLQFLIQYYNGEERAKGNILERFSAQQFPDLHSELNLSSLELGDSALYFCASSVEGTDTQYFGPGTRLTVL.

This clonotype was detected many times. J is TRBJ1-4 and V is TRBV7-2; D is possibly TRBD1 (6 bases). CDR1 and CDR2 (germline): SGHTA, FQGNSA. V lost 3 bases, J lost 5 bases, and 10 bases lay in between. CDR3 length: 14 residues. CDR3 sequence (DNA): TGTGCCAGCAGCTTTGGAACAGGGAATGAAAAACTGTTTTTT. This translates into CASSFGTGNEKLFF.

The rearrangement joins TRBV15 to TRBJ1-5, with D unclear. The CDR3 totals 14 residues. CDR1 is LNHNV, CDR2 YYDKDF, per germline (reference sequence). Trimming cost V 0 bases and J 5 bases, with 8 bases left between them. The CDR3 is CATSRDRMDQPQHF. The DNA of the CDR3 is TGTGCCACCAGCAGAGACAGGATGGATCAGCCCCAGCATTTT. The full variable domain, completed using reference TRBV15 and TRBJ1-5, is DAMVIQNPRYQVTQFGKPVTLSCSQTLNHNVMYWYQQKSSQAPKLLFHYYDKDFNNEADTPDNFQSRRPNTSFCFLDIRSPGLGDTAMYLCATSRDRMDQPQHFGDGTRLSIL.

This clonotype has just a few counts. Since a much larger clone is just one base distant, this may be a read error. The chain couples TRBV9 to TRBJ1-2, with TRBD1 identical over 7 bases. There are 15 residues in the CDR3. Germline V gene sequence: CDR1 SGDLS, CDR2 YYNGEE. The CDR3 DNA reads as TGTGCCAGCAGCGCCCAGGACAGGCCTAACTATGGCTACCCCTTC. Protein product: CASSAQDRPNYGYPF.

This clonotype was recorded many times. V usage is TRBV29-1 and J usage is TRBJ2-7; D is ambiguous. Trimming took 2 bases from V and 0 from J, leaving 5 bases between them. The CDR3 spans 12 residues. Looked up from germline, CDR1 is SQVTM and CDR2 is ANQGSEA. The CDR3 region has the DNA TGCAGCGTTGAACAGAGCTCCTACGAGCAGTACTTC. Amino acid sequence: CSVEQSSYEQYF.

This clonotype has a count of ten or more. The rearrangement links TRBV12-3 or TRBV12-4 to TRBJ2-5; 7 bases agree with TRBD2. The J segment lost 7 bases and the V segment lost 3 bases, leaving 8 bases of the junction unmatched. The CDR3 runs to 14 residues. The CDR3: CASSLGGVLRTQYF. In DNA, the CDR3 is TGTGCCAGCAGTTTGGGGGGGGTGCTCAGGACCCAGTACTTC.

This clonotype was seen only once. This may stem from a read error, because a much larger clone lies one nucleotide away. This chain joins TRBV20-1 and TRBJ2-4; 12 nucleotides match TRBD2. Germline V gives CDR1 DFQATT, CDR2 SNEGSKA (reference sequence). Trimming cost V 0 bases and J 0 bases; bases outside gene matches: 24. The CDR3 runs 24 residues. The CDR3 DNA sequence: TGCAGTGCTAGAGATCGAGCAGTAGGTCGACTACTAGCGGGGGGCTTTCTAGCCAAAAACATTCAGTACTTC. It yields the protein CSARDRAVGRLLAGGFLAKNIQYF.

V is TRBV28 and J is TRBJ2-7; the match to TRBD2 covers 13 bases. The CDR3 has 16 amino acids. Germline CDR1 is MDHEN and CDR2 is SYDVKM. J gave up 12 bases and V 3 bases, and 14 bases lay outside the gene matches. CDR3 DNA sequence: TGTGCCAGCAGTTTGAGGCAGCTAACTAGCGGGAGGGCTGGGTACTTC. It yields the protein CASSLRQLTSGRAGYF.